The 32 T cell receptor beta chains presented below share a single source sample, sequenced in a study of tumor and adjacent non-tumor tissue in lung cancer. The template was RNA from unsorted bulk tissue. Distant lung tissue was collected more than 3 cm away from the tumor edge. A modified ARM-PCR protocol with three rounds of nested PCR amplified TCRbeta. Using its own MiXCR run on the multiplex PCR reads, TCRdb lists one record per CDR3 protein. Of about 50,000 distinct CDR3 sequences listed, about 80% are singletons. Sequenced: distant non-tumor lung tissue. The receptors here all came from a woman aged 60-70 years with non-small cell lung cancer.

The V and J genes are TRBV5-6 and TRBJ2-3; D ambiguous. CDR3 size: 15 residues. The germline V gene encodes CDR1 SGHDT and CDR2 YYEEEE. The CDR3 DNA reads TGTATCAGCAGCCTGGGGTCCCATAGCACAGATACGCAGTATTTT. This translates into CISSLGSHSTDTQYF.

A single count supports this clonotype. This rearrangement joins TRBV11-2 to TRBJ2-5; possible D gene TRBD2, 6 bases. Germline V gene data show CDR1 as SGHAT and CDR2 as FQNNGV. Trimming took off 1 base at V and 3 bases at J, with 9 bases between the two ends. The CDR3 runs 14 residues. The CDR3 DNA reads as TGTGCCAGCAGCTTAGTTGGGGGGAAAGAGACCCAGTACTTC. Translation gives CASSLVGGKETQYF.

The gene calls are TRBV6-6 and TRBJ1-1; no reliable D call. With 7 bases removed from V and 5 bases from J, the gap between germline ends came to 14 bases. The CDR3 is made up of 13 amino acids. Germline CDR1 MNHNY, CDR2 SVGAGI (reference sequence). For the CDR3, the DNA is TGTGCCAGCACCCGACCGAGTGGAACTGAAGCTTTCTTT. Amino acid sequence: CASTRPSGTEAFF.

This sequence joins TRBV5-1 and TRBJ2-7; D possibly corresponds to TRBD1 (6 bases). This CDR3 comprises 14 residues. Per the germline V gene, CDR1 is SGHRS and CDR2 is YFSETQ. The V end lost 0 bases, the J end lost 3 bases, and 10 bases lay between the germline ends. The CDR3 loop reads CASSLASQGYEQYF. The DNA for the CDR3 is TGCGCCAGCAGCTTGGCTTCACAGGGCTACGAGCAGTACTTC.

On this clonotype: At one boundary the junction diverges from the germline segment, which might be a read error. The chain couples TRBV4-3 to TRBJ2-6; no clear D. Per the germline V gene, CDR1 is LGHNA and CDR2 is YSLEER. This CDR3 spans 14 amino acids. The CDR3 DNA follows: TGTGCCAGCAACCAAGGTACTGGGGCCAACGTCCTGACTTTC. It codes for CASNQGTGANVLTF.

The chain carries TRBV4-3 and TRBJ2-7; 7 bases line up with TRBD2. V dropped 4 bases and J dropped 0; count of bases not matched to a gene: 12. This CDR3 has 17 amino acids. Germline-derived CDR1 and CDR2 are LGHNA and YSLEER. CDR3 in amino acids: CASSPWTSGMTSYEQYF. The CDR3 bases are TGCGCCAGCAGCCCGTGGACAAGCGGGATGACCTCCTACGAGCAGTACTTC.

The chain joins TRBV20-1 to TRBJ2-5; D unresolved. This CDR3 comprises 10 residues. The germline V gene encodes CDR1 DFQATT and CDR2 SNEGSKA (reference sequence). The ends were cut back, 5 bases at V and 2 bases at J, with 3 bases in the middle. This CDR3 reads CSADQETQYF. For the CDR3, the DNA is TGCAGTGCTGATCAAGAGACCCAGTACTTC.

A word on this clonotype: A read error may be the cause here, since a much bigger clone is one base away. The CDR3 protein is CASRRRRGRNQPQHF. The CDR3 DNA follows: TGTGCCAGCAGGCGACGACGGGGCCGTAATCAGCCCCAGCATTTT. V gene TRBV28 combines with J gene TRBJ1-5, with D possibly TRBD1 on 5 matching bases. Looked up from germline, CDR1 is MDHEN and CDR2 is SYDVKM. There are 15 residues in the CDR3. V was shortened by 6 bases and J by 4 bases, with 16 bases between the two germline ends.

This clonotype was seen once. An end of the junction does not agree with germline; a read error may underlie this. The chain employs TRBV4-3 and TRBJ2-7; a weak D match, TRBD2 (5 bases). Germline V gene sequence: CDR1 LGHNA, CDR2 YSLEER. This CDR3 is 16 amino acids long. The CDR3 reads CASSQDPTGSSYERYF. The CDR3 DNA follows: TGCGCCAGCAGCCAAGATCCAACTGGGAGCTCCTACGAGCGGTACTTC.

This clonotype was observed at least ten times. The rearrangement uses TRBV12-3 or TRBV12-4 and TRBJ1-1, with D perhaps TRBD1 (5 bases). The CDR3 sequence is 13 residues long. With 3 bases removed from V and 3 bases from J, the gap between germline ends came to 8 bases. CDR3 sequence: CASSLWGDTEAFF. CDR3 DNA: TGTGCCAGCAGTTTGTGGGGGGACACTGAAGCTTTCTTT.

As for this clonotype: Mismatch with germline at one junction end may stem from a read error. V gene TRBV11-2 combines with J gene TRBJ2-1; TRBD1 agrees at 7 bases. Germline V lookup: CDR1 SGHAT, CDR2 FQNNGV. CDR3 length: 15 amino acids. The CDR3 DNA reads TGTGCCACCAGCTTAGTTAGCAGGGGGATAAATGAGCAGTTCTTC. It encodes CATSLVSRGINEQFF. The variable domain in full, completed from reference TRBV11-2 and TRBJ2-1, reads EAGVAQSPRYKIIEKRQSVAFWCNPISGHATLYWYQQILGQGPKLLIQFQNNGVVDDSQLPKDRFSAERLKGVDSTLKIQPAKLEDSAVYLCATSLVSRGINEQFFGPGTRLTVL.

The J gene is TRBJ1-1, the V gene TRBV20-1; no clear D gene. Germline V gives CDR1 DFQATT, CDR2 SNEGSKA (reference sequence). This CDR3 comprises 14 residues. With 6 bases removed from V and 4 bases from J, the gap between germline ends came to 18 bases. The DNA for the CDR3 is TGCAGTGCATTTAAGGGAGCTAAGGCCACTGAAGCTTTCTTT. It is translated as CSAFKGAKATEAFF.

This clonotype was detected once. Being one base from a much bigger clone, this may be a read error. The chain has TRBV29-1 and TRBJ1-5; tentative D call: TRBD1 (5 bases). This CDR3 has 15 residues. Germline lookup yields CDR1 SQVTM and CDR2 ANQGSEA. CDR3: CSVAKYSGPNQPRHF. The CDR3 DNA follows: TGCAGCGTTGCTAAGTACTCAGGGCCTAATCAGCCCCGGCATTTT.

V is TRBV6-5 and J is TRBJ1-5, with 7 bases identical to TRBD1. Germline V gene sequence: CDR1 MNHEY, CDR2 SVGAGI. This CDR3 contains 14 residues. Germline trimming cut 4 bases from V and 9 bases from J; bases unmatched to any gene: 9. CDR3 sequence reads: CASSFDREYRPQHF. CDR3 in DNA: TGTGCCAGCAGTTTTGACAGGGAGTATCGGCCCCAGCATTTT.

As to this clonotype: Likely a read error: the CDR3 ends without its conserved phenylalanine or tryptophan. The chain links TRBV4-3 to TRBJ2-1; D is perhaps TRBD2 (5 bases). The CDR3 extends over 16 amino acids. The V gene's germline CDR1 is LGHNA and CDR2 YSLEER. CDR3 protein: CVSSPRTQYAYNEQFI. In DNA form, the CDR3 reads TGCGTCAGCAGCCCTAGGACTCAATACGCCTACAATGAGCAGTTCATC.

Remarks on this clonotype: A read error may produce the germline difference seen at one junction end. The chain links TRBV12-3 or TRBV12-4 to TRBJ2-5; D is possibly TRBD1 or TRBD2 (5 bases each). CDR3 length: 16 amino acids. The CDR3 spells CVSSPNHGAGEEIQYF. CDR3 coding DNA: TGTGTCAGCAGTCCAAATCACGGGGCCGGAGAGGAGATCCAGTACTTC.

As regards this clonotype: The junction does not match germline at one end; this may be a read error. The chain links TRBV10-2 to TRBJ2-4; D remains ambiguous. The CDR3 consists of 11 residues. Germline-derived CDR1 and CDR2 are WSHSY and SAAADI. The CDR3 sequence is CARSVLDIQYF. As DNA, the CDR3 is TGCGCCAGGAGTGTACTCGACATTCAGTACTTC.

In regard to this clonotype: The junction departs from germline at one end; a sequencing error may be responsible. The chain joins TRBV6-6 to TRBJ2-7; D is undetermined. The CDR3 consists of 13 residues. The V gene's germline CDR1 is MNHNY and CDR2 SVGAGI (reference sequence). The CDR3 region has the DNA TGTGCCAGCAGCCTCTTCGTAACCTACGAGCAATACTTC. The encoded protein is CASSLFVTYEQYF.

V usage is TRBV29-1 and J usage is TRBJ1-2, with D perhaps TRBD1 (5 bases). Germline V gene sequence: CDR1 SQVTM, CDR2 ANQGSEA. This CDR3 is 17 amino acids long. The V end was cut by 2 bases, the J end by 8 bases, with 27 bases between. The chain's CDR3 is CSVENMPGRPSPWGYTF. CDR3 DNA sequence: TGCAGCGTTGAAAACATGCCGGGACGGCCATCTCCTTGGGGCTACACCTTC.

This clonotype was observed a single time. Mismatch with germline at one junction end may stem from a read error. The chain carries TRBV6-5 and TRBJ2-7, with D uncertain. Per germline, CDR1 MNHEY and CDR2 SVGAGI. The CDR3 has 13 amino acids. CDR3 residues: CASSPIISYEHYF. The CDR3 nucleotides read TGTGCCAGCTCCCCAATAATCTCCTACGAGCACTACTTC.

The V call is TRBV20-1, the J call TRBJ1-2, with D maybe TRBD1 (5 bases). V shed 1 base and J shed 0 bases, with 12 bases lying between them. The germline V gene has CDR1 DFQATT and CDR2 SNEGSKA (reference sequence). CDR3 size: 15 residues. The CDR3 reads CSARGGTSPNYGYTF. The DNA for the CDR3 is TGCAGTGCTAGAGGGGGGACCTCTCCTAACTATGGCTACACCTTC.

The CDR3 sequence: CATSRDRGIWGEQYF. In DNA, the CDR3 is TGTGCCACCAGCAGGGACAGGGGGATATGGGGCGAGCAGTACTTC. The chain has TRBV15 and TRBJ2-7, with 10 bases identical to TRBD1. The length of the CDR3 is 15 residues. Per germline, CDR1 LNHNV and CDR2 YYDKDF (reference sequence). Germline trimming cut 3 bases from V and 6 bases from J; bases unmatched to any gene: 8.

On this clonotype itself: A much larger clone is a single base away; this may be a read error. The chain employs TRBV4-1 and TRBJ1-6; 7 nucleotides line up with TRBD1. The V gene's germline CDR1 is MGHRA and CDR2 YSYEKL. After removal of 4 bases from V and 0 bases from J, the junction contained 9 bases not matched to a gene. The CDR3 spans 18 residues. In DNA, the CDR3 is TGCGCCAGCAGCCCCGGGGACAGTCCGGGCTCCTATAATTCACCCCTCCACTTT. Amino acids: CASSPGDSPGSYNSPLHF.

In regard to this clonotype: Germline and junction disagree at one end, which may indicate a read error. The chain uses TRBV6-6 and TRBJ1-6; D gene uncertain. This CDR3 is built from 15 residues. The germline V gene has CDR1 MNHNY and CDR2 SVGAGI (reference sequence). CDR3 loop: CAGRPSDGYNSPLHF. Written as DNA, the CDR3 is TGCGCCGGCAGGCCGTCAGACGGCTATAATTCACCCCTCCACTTT.

This clonotype was recorded once. A read error may account for a junction end that differs from germline. The chain links TRBV14 to TRBJ1-1; maybe TRBD1 (6 bases). The CDR3 has 12 residues. Germline CDR1 is SGHDN and CDR2 is FVKESK. The CDR3 is CTSRRDMVEAFF. The CDR3 DNA sequence: TGTACCAGCCGCCGGGACATGGTGGAAGCTTTCTTT.

The gene calls are TRBV6-5 and TRBJ2-5, with 7 bases identical to TRBD2. The CDR3 covers 14 residues. After removal of 5 bases from V and 6 bases from J, the junction contained 9 bases not matched to a gene. Germline assignment: CDR1 MNHEY and CDR2 SVGAGI. CDR3 DNA: TGTGCCAGCAGTCAGTCGGGGGGTCAAAAGACCCAGTACTTC. This sequence encodes CASSQSGGQKTQYF.

The chain carries TRBV5-5 and TRBJ2-7; TRBD2 agrees at 7 bases. This CDR3 is built from 14 residues. J gave up 7 bases and V 2 bases, and 9 bases lay outside the gene matches. Germline V gives CDR1 SGHKS, CDR2 YYEKEE (reference sequence). The CDR3 spells CASSFLARDYEQYF. CDR3 coding DNA: TGTGCCAGCAGCTTCCTAGCGAGGGACTATGAGCAGTACTTC.

About this clonotype itself: It may be a read error: a sequence one base away is much more abundant. A read error is likely, as this CDR3 ends without the conserved phenylalanine or tryptophan. The chain recombines TRBV28 with TRBJ2-4, with TRBD1 matching over 9 bases. From germline, CDR1 is MDHEN and CDR2 SYDVKM. The V segment lost 5 bases and the J segment 6 bases; nucleotides outside the gene matches: 17. The CDR3 is 18 residues long. The chain's CDR3 is CASSTDTGGAGRGNIQYL. CDR3 bases: TGTGCCAGCAGTACAGACACAGGGGGCGCTGGTCGGGGAAACATTCAGTACCTC.

This clonotype was picked up a small number of times. With a much larger clone just one base away, this may be a read error. The V and J genes are TRBV5-6 and TRBJ2-3; 8 positions match TRBD1. Looked up from germline, CDR1 is SGHDT and CDR2 is YYEEEE. The CDR3 runs to 16 residues. This CDR3 is CTSSRFPGGETDTQYF. DNA for the CDR3: TGTACCAGCAGCCGCTTTCCAGGGGGCGAGACAGATACGCAGTATTTT.

About this clonotype: It may be a read error: a sequence one base away is much more abundant. The gene calls are TRBV10-2 and TRBJ2-5; the D gene is possibly TRBD1 (6 bases). The CDR3 is 12 residues long. Germline V gene sequence: CDR1 WSHSY, CDR2 SAAADI. CDR3 coding DNA: TGCGCCAGCAAACGCTCAGGGGAGATCCAGTACTTC. Translation gives CASKRSGEIQYF.

Remarks on this clonotype: This CDR3 is missing its conserved last phenylalanine or tryptophan, likely due to a read error. The chain is built from TRBV4-1 and TRBJ2-7; 7 bases are shared with TRBD1. The length of the CDR3 is 14 residues. The V gene's germline CDR1 is MGHRA and CDR2 YSYEKL. J gave up 5 bases and V 3 bases, and 7 bases lay outside the gene matches. The CDR3 DNA sequence: TGCGCCAGCAGCCAGGCCGGGACAGATCACGAGCAGTACTAC. This encodes CASSQAGTDHEQYY.

Of note for this clonotype: A clone one base away is much larger, so this may be a read error. The genes are TRBV7-8 and TRBJ2-3; D might be TRBD2 (6 bases). This CDR3 has 16 residues. Germline V gives CDR1 SGHVS, CDR2 FQNEAQ. The CDR3 bases are TGTGCCAGCAGCCGTAGGACAACAACTAGCACAGATACGCGGTATTTT. Its translation is CASSRRTTTSTDTRYF.